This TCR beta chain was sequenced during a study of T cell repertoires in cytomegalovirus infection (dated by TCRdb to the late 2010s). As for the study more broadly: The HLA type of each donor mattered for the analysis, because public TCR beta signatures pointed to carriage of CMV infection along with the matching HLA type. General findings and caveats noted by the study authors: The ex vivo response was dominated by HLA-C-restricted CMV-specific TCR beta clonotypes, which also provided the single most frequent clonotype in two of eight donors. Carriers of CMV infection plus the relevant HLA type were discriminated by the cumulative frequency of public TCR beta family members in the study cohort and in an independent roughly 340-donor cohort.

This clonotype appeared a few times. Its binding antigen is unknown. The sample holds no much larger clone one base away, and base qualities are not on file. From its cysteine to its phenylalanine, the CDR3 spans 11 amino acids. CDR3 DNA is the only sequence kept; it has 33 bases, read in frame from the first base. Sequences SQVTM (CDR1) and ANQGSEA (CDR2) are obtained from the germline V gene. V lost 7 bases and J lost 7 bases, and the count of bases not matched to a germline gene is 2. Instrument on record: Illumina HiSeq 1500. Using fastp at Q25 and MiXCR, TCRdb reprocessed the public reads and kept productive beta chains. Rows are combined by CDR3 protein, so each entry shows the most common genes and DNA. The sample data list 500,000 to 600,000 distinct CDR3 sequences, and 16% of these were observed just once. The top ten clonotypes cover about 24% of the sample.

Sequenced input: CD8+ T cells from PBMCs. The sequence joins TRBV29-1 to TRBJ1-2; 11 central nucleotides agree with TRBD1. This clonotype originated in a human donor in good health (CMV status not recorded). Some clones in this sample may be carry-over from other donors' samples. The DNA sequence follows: TGCAGCGGCGGACAGGGGGCTGGCTACACCTTC. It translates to CSGGQGAGYTF. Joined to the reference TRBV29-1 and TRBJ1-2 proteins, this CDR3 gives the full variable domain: SAVISQKPSRDICQRGTSLTIQCQVDSQVTMMFWYRQQPGQSLTLIATANQGSEATYESGFVIDKFPISRPNLTFSTLTVSNMSPEDSSIYLCSGGQGAGYTFGSGTRLTVV.